Below, 18 T cell receptor beta chains from the same sample are listed, as sequenced in a study of neurological immune-mediated disorders. TCRdb redid the calling of the 5' RACE reads with MiXCR, one entry per CDR3 protein. Of tens of thousands of distinct CDR3 sequences in the sample, approximately 1.4% are singletons; the top ten hold about a tenth. Sequences were obtained from PBMCs. These receptor sequences come from a woman in her 30s with multiple sclerosis.

In its sample, this clonotype was seen many times. V gene TRBV6-1 combines with J gene TRBJ2-5; TRBD2 is a possible D gene (7 bases). Germline CDR1 MNHNS, CDR2 SASEGT. V was clipped by 6 bases and J by 2 bases, with 10 bases between them. The CDR3 has 13 amino acids. The CDR3 nucleotides read TGTGCCAGCAGCCGGGGGGCACAAGAGACCCAGTACTTC. Its protein is CASSRGAQETQYF.

This clonotype was observed at least ten times. The chain has TRBV12-3 or TRBV12-4 and TRBJ1-6; 8 bases agree with TRBD1. This CDR3 spans 16 amino acids. J gave up 9 bases and V 7 bases, and 14 bases lay outside the gene matches. The CDR3: CASTLNTGGLGSPLHF. The CDR3, as DNA: TGTGCCAGCACCCTTAATACAGGGGGTTTAGGTTCACCCCTCCACTTT.

This clonotype was counted at least ten times. J is TRBJ1-5 and V is TRBV10-3; no definite D call. The CDR3 runs to 14 residues. Trimming removed 4 bases from V and 0 bases from J, with 7 bases in between. Germline values: CDR1 ENHRY, CDR2 SYGVKD. CDR3 sequence (DNA): TGTGCCATCAGTGGTTATAATAGCAATCAGCCCCAGCATTTT. Its translation: CAISGYNSNQPQHF.

This clonotype was found many times. The chain joins TRBV7-2 to TRBJ1-3; 8 bases line up with TRBD1. The V and J ends lost 4 bases and 1 base, in that order; junction bases with no gene match: 9. The CDR3 has 17 amino acids. Germline V CDR1 and CDR2: SGHTA, FQGNSA. CDR3 coding DNA: TGTGCCAGCAGCTCCGGGGGACAGGCGCCTTCTGGAAACACCATATATTTT. This codes for CASSSGGQAPSGNTIYF.

This clonotype was counted ten times or more. V and J are TRBV5-1 and TRBJ2-7; 14 bases are a match to TRBD2. Germline trimming cut 4 bases from V and 2 bases from J; bases unmatched to any gene: 5. The germline gives CDR1 SGHRS, CDR2 YFSETQ. The CDR3 has 16 residues. The CDR3 is CASSTGLAGGTYEQYF. CDR3 nucleotides: TGCGCCAGCAGCACCGGACTAGCGGGGGGTACCTACGAGCAGTACTTC.

This clonotype was detected ten times or more. This chain links TRBV5-6 with TRBJ2-3; possibly TRBD2 for D (6 bases). The CDR3 length is 16 residues. Trimming pared 0 bases from V and 4 bases from J, leaving 15 bases between. The germline V gene encodes CDR1 SGHDT and CDR2 YYEEEE. CDR3 amino acids: CASSLATGTGADTQYF. The DNA for the CDR3 is TGTGCCAGCAGCTTGGCGACCGGGACGGGGGCAGATACGCAGTATTTT.

The table lists this clonotype with many counts. The rearrangement joins TRBV12-3 or TRBV12-4 to TRBJ2-6, with 7 bases aligning to TRBD1. The junction had 3 bases not matched to a gene; V was cut back by 5 bases and J by 2 bases. The CDR3 extends over 15 amino acids. DNA for the CDR3: TGTGCCAGCAGTGTGACAGGGACTGGGGCCAACGTCCTGACTTTC. Its protein product is CASSVTGTGANVLTF.

This clonotype showed up many times. V is TRBV5-1 and J is TRBJ2-1, with no clear D. Germline loops: CDR1 SGHRS, CDR2 YFSETQ. Trimming left V 3 bases short and J 5 bases short, with 12 bases between. The length of the CDR3 is 14 residues. CDR3 DNA: TGCGCCAGCAGCTATCCGACCATGGACAATGAGCAGTTCTTC. Translating gives CASSYPTMDNEQFF.

This clonotype has at least ten counts. The J gene is TRBJ2-2, the V gene TRBV20-1, with a possible D match to TRBD1 (6 bases). Germline CDR1 is DFQATT and CDR2 is SNEGSKA (reference sequence). Trimming removed 3 bases from V and 0 bases from J, with 14 bases in between. The CDR3 has 16 amino acids. The chain's CDR3 is CSARGRGHANTGELFF. The CDR3 bases are TGCAGTGCTAGGGGCAGGGGTCACGCGAACACCGGGGAGCTGTTTTTT.

This clonotype was counted many times. The V call is TRBV5-1, the J call TRBJ1-6, with a tentative D call TRBD1 (5 bases). V lost 0 bases to trimming and J lost 10 bases, with 11 bases between them. Per the germline V gene, CDR1 is SGHRS and CDR2 is YFSETQ. The CDR3 runs to 14 residues. The CDR3 sequence is CASSLVGVGSPLHF. CDR3 in DNA: TGCGCCAGCAGCTTGGTGGGGGTAGGCTCACCCCTCCACTTT.

This clonotype has a count of ten or more. This chain connects TRBV6-5 to TRBJ2-7, with D possibly being TRBD2 (6 bases). Trimming removed 7 bases from V and 4 bases from J, with 14 bases in between. This CDR3 comprises 13 residues. From germline, CDR1 is MNHEY and CDR2 SVGAGI. The DNA of the CDR3 is TGTGCCAGCACTCTAACTGGGGGGTACGAGCAGTACTTC. Translating it yields CASTLTGGYEQYF.

This clonotype has ten or more counts. The V and J genes are TRBV7-8 and TRBJ2-7; TRBD2 aligns across 10 bases. The CDR3 has 15 residues. The trim removed 0 bases at V and 3 bases at J, leaving 2 bases unmatched. CDR1 is SGHVS, CDR2 FQNEAQ, per germline. The CDR3 DNA is TGTGCCAGCAGCTTAGCGGCTAGCGGGGGCTACGAGCAGTACTTC. Protein sequence: CASSLAASGGYEQYF.

This clonotype has a count of ten or more. V and J are TRBV11-2 and TRBJ1-1; maybe TRBD1 (5 bases). The CDR3 is 13 amino acids. Trimming removed 5 bases at V and 0 bases at J, with 7 bases between. The germline gives CDR1 SGHAT, CDR2 FQNNGV. The CDR3, as DNA: TGTGCCAGCAGCAGGGGAATGAACACTGAAGCTTTCTTT. It specifies CASSRGMNTEAFF.

At least ten counts were recorded for this clonotype. The chain has TRBV4-2 and TRBJ2-5, with D unresolved. The CDR3 sequence is 14 residues long. V lost 0 bases, J lost 5 bases, and 10 bases lay in between. Germline V CDR1 and CDR2: LGHNA, YNFKEQ. The CDR3 sequence is CASSQEGQSETQYF. CDR3 in DNA: TGTGCCAGCAGCCAAGAAGGGCAATCGGAGACCCAGTACTTC.

This clonotype was detected many times. The chain recombines TRBV5-1 with TRBJ1-1; D might be TRBD1 (5 bases). CDR3 length: 14 residues. Germline V gives CDR1 SGHRS, CDR2 YFSETQ. V was trimmed by 0 bases and J by 5 bases, leaving 11 bases between them. Written as DNA, the CDR3 is TGCGCCAGCAGCTTGGGGAGTCCAGGGACTGAAGCTTTCTTT. Translated, it gives CASSLGSPGTEAFF. Using reference TRBV5-1 and TRBJ1-1 for the parts outside the CDR3, the full variable domain is KAGVTQTPRYLIKTRGQQVTLSCSPISGHRSVSWYQQTPGQGLQFLFEYFSETQRNKGNFPGRFSGRQFSNSRSEMNVSTLELGDSALYLCASSLGSPGTEAFFGQGTRLTVV.

There are many counts of this clonotype. The chain recombines TRBV20-1 with TRBJ1-1; TRBD1 matches at 8 bases. V trimming: 5 bases; J trimming: 4 bases; junction bases outside the gene matches: 3. CDR3 length equals 12 residues. The V gene's germline CDR1 is DFQATT and CDR2 SNEGSKA (reference sequence). CDR3 sequence reads: CSAGQGSTEAFF. The DNA for the CDR3 is TGCAGTGCTGGACAGGGAAGCACTGAAGCTTTCTTT.

This clonotype was detected ten times or more. This chain connects TRBV5-8 to TRBJ2-7; D uncertain. V gave up 0 bases and J gave up 2 bases, with 12 bases separating them. Germline values: CDR1 SGHTS, CDR2 YDEGEE. The CDR3 consists of 15 residues. The DNA of the CDR3 is TGTGCCAGCAGCTTGGGGCCCGATGAGGCCTACGAGCAGTACTTC. Translating it yields CASSLGPDEAYEQYF.

This clonotype was seen at least ten times. The CDR3 region has the DNA TGTGCCAGCAGCCCCCGGGGAGGGGGCGGAAGAGAGACCCAGTACTTC. Encoded protein: CASSPRGGGGRETQYF. The chain has TRBV7-2 and TRBJ2-5; tentatively, D is TRBD1 or TRBD2 (7 bases each). V was clipped by 5 bases and J by 4 bases, with 20 bases between them. From germline, CDR1 is SGHTA and CDR2 FQGNSA. The CDR3 contains 16 residues.